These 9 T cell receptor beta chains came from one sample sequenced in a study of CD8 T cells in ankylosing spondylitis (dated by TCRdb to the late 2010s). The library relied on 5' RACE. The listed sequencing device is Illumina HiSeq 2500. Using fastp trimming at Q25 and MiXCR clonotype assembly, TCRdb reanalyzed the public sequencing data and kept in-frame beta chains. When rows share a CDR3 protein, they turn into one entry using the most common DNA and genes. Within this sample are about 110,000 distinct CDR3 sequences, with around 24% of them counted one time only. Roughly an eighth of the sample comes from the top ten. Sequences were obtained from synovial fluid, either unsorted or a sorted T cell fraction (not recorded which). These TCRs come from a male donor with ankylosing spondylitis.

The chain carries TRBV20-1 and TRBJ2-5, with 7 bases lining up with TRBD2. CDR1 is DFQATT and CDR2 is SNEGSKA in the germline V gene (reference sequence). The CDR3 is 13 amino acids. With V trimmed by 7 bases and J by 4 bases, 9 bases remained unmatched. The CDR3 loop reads CSVPIVAGETQYF. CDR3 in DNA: TGCAGTGTCCCCATTGTAGCGGGAGAGACCCAGTACTTC.

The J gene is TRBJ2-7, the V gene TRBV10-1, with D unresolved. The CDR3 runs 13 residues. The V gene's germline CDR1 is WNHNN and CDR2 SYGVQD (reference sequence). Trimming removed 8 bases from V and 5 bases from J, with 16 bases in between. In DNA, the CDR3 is TGCGCCAGCGCAGCTAGAGCATCTCACGAGCAGTACTTC. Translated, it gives CASAARASHEQYF.

The CDR3 is CASSVQDSGANVLTF. The DNA of the CDR3 is TGCGCCAGCAGCGTCCAGGATTCTGGGGCCAACGTCCTGACTTTC. This sequence joins TRBV5-1 and TRBJ2-6, with D uncertain. Germline values: CDR1 SGHRS, CDR2 YFSETQ. The CDR3 contains 15 residues. Trimming cost V 4 bases and J 1 base, with 9 bases left between them.

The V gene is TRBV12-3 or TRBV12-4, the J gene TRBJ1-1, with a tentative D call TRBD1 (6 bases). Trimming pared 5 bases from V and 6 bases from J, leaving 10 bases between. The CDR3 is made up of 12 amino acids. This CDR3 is CASSLDRPEAFF. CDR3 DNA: TGTGCCAGCAGTCTGGACAGACCTGAAGCTTTCTTT.

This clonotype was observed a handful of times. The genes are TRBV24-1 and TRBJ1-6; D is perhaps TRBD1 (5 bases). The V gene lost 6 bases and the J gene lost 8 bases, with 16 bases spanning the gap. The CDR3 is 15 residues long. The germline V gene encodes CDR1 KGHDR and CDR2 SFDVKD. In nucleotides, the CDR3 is TGTGCCACCAGTATACCCTGGGACGGTTATTCACCCCTCCACTTT. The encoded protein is CATSIPWDGYSPLHF.

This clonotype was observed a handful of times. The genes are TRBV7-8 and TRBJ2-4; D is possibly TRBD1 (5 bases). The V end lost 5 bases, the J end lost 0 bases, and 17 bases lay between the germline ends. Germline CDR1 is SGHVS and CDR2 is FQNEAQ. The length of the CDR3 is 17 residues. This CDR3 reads CASSLLPGMLAKNIQYF. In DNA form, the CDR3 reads TGTGCCAGCAGCCTACTCCCAGGGATGCTAGCCAAAAACATTCAGTACTTC. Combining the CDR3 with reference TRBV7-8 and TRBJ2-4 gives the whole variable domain GAGVSQSPRYKVAKRGQDVALRCDPISGHVSLFWYQQALGQGPEFLTYFQNEAQLDKSGLPSDRFFAERPEGSVSTLKIQRTQQEDSAVYLCASSLLPGMLAKNIQYFGAGTRLSVL.

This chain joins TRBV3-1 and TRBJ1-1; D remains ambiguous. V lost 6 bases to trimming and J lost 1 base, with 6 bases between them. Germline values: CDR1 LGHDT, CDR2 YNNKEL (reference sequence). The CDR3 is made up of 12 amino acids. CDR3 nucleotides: TGTGCCAGCAGGCGGGCGAACACTGAAGCTTTCTTT. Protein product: CASRRANTEAFF.

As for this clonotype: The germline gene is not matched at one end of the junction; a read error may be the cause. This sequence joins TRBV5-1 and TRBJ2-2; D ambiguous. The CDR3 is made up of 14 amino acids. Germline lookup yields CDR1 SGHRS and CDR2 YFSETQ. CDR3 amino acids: CASSLAFNTRELFF. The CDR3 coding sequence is TGCGCCAGCAGCTTGGCTTTCAACACCAGGGAGCTGTTTTTT.

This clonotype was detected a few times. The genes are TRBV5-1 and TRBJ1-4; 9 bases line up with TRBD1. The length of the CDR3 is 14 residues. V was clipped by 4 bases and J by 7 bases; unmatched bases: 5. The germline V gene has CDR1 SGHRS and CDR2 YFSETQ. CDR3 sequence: CASSPRDRAEKLFF. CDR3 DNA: TGCGCCAGCAGCCCCCGGGACAGGGCTGAAAAACTGTTTTTT.